The source of this TCR beta chain is a study of T cell responses to AZD1222 COVID-19 vaccine. Study-wide context: Pooling of second doses given at about 4 or about 12 weeks was done. General study results and limits: The study found vaccine-associated CD4 TCRs spanning spike, dominant at 160-218 and 743-854. Breadth and depth of Spike-specific TCRs rose after two AZD1222 doses. Targets within unmutated variant regions were reportedly found for nearly half of spike-specific TCRs.

Sequencing was performed with immunoSEQ multiplex PCR; in TCRdb, only in-frame clones are kept and a portion is missing. In the table there are over 85,000 clones, about 87% of which are singletons. This CDR3 has 11 amino acids. With 2 bases removed from V and 4 bases from J, the gap between germline ends came to 3 bases. Germline-derived CDR1 and CDR2 are SGHAT and FQNNGV. On this clone: Its antigen is still unknown.

V gene TRBV11-2 combines with J gene TRBJ2-7; D not certain. This TCR came from an adult in good health. Sequenced here: peripheral blood, sampled on day 0 of AZD1222 vaccination. DNA of the CDR3: TGTGCCAGCAGCTTAAGATACGAGCAGTACTTC. Its protein product is CASSLRYEQYF.